This entry is about one T cell receptor (beta chain). Authors' processing steps: Amplification from reference gene primers served as the basis for estimated nucleated cell counts. Method: immunoSEQ multiplex PCR; TCRdb's copy keeps in-frame clones and lacks some. The V and J calls and clone size are taken from that table; D and trimming were inferred from the DNA. The sample lists 55,000 to 85,000 clones, about 80% occurring once. The data derive from a study of blood T cell repertoires in COVID-19. Background on the study: The origin of the acute and convalescent COVID-19 samples was the United States, Italy and Spain. PBMCs, B-cell-depleted T cells, or T cells were the source of the cDNA or gDNA that made up the material.

V was shortened by 5 bases and J by 8 bases, with 9 bases between the two germline ends. The length of the CDR3 is 12 residues. Germline V gene lookup returns CDR1 MNHEY and CDR2 SMNVEV (reference sequence). The rearrangement joins TRBV27 to TRBJ2-2, with a weak D call TRBD2 (6 bases). The receptor was derived from a man aged 60-69 years with active or convalescent COVID-19. The sample taken for sequencing was peripheral blood. In nucleotides, the CDR3 is TGTGCCAGCAGTGTTGCGGGGGGGGAGCTGTTTTTT. It encodes CASSVAGGELFF.